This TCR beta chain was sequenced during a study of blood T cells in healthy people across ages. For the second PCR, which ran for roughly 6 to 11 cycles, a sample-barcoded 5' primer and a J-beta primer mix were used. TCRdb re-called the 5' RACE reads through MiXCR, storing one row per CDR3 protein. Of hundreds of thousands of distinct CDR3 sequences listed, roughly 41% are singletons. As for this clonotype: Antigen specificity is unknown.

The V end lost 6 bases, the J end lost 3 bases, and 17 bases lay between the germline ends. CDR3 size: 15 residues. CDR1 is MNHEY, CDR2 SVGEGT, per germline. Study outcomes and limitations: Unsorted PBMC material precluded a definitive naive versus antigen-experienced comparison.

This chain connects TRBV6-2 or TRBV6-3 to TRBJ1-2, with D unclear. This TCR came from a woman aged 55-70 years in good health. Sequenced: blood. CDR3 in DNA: TGTGCCAGCAGATACGACACCACCGATTACTATGGCTACACCTTC. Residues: CASRYDTTDYYGYTF.